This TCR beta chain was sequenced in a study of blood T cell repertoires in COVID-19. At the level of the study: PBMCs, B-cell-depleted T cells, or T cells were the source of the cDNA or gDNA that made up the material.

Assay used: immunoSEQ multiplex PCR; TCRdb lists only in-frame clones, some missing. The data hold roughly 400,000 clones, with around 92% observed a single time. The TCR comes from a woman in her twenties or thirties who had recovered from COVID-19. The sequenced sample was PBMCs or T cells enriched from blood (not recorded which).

CDR3: CASSLRTGSGAKNIQYF. The CDR3 nucleotides read TGTGCCAGCAGCTTACGGACAGGGTCGGGAGCCAAAAACATTCAGTACTTC. The chain recombines TRBV7-2 with TRBJ2-4; 8 bases are a match to TRBD1. Germline trimming cut 2 bases from V and 0 bases from J; bases unmatched to any gene: 6. Germline values: CDR1 SGHTA, CDR2 FQGNSA. This CDR3 comprises 17 residues.